The entry below describes one T cell receptor (beta chain). Generated by immunoSEQ multiplex PCR, the TCRdb table keeps only in-frame clones and is missing some. The sample comprises about 380,000 clones, 88% of which are singletons, and roughly 1.2% rests with the top ten. The entry originates in a study of blood T cell repertoires in COVID-19. In germline, CDR1 is MRHNA, CDR2 SNTAGT. The length of the CDR3 is 13 residues. Trimming took 6 bases from V and 9 from J; bases not matched to a gene: 2. The material sequenced was PBMCs or T cells enriched from blood (not recorded which). V is TRBV6-4 and J is TRBJ1-6; 10 nucleotides agree with TRBD1. The TCR was taken from a young woman who had recovered from COVID-19. This CDR3 reads CASSGTGASPLHF. DNA for the CDR3: TGTGCCAGCAGCGGGACAGGGGCTTCACCCCTCCACTTT.